The 8 T cell receptor beta chains reported below all come from one sample, sequenced in a study of beta chain features in type 1 diabetes. Points from the study as a whole: TCRB CDR3s were moderately but significantly shorter in Type 1 diabetes patients in all four CD4+ subsets.

The isolated RNA, all of it, was reverse transcribed, so expressed TCRB transcripts were what got sequenced. Clones were read by immunoSEQ multiplex PCR, and TCRdb kept only the in-frame ones, dropping some. The repertoire holds about 160,000 clones, with roughly 60% as singletons. No antigens are known for them. The source material was naive CD4+ T cells from blood. The receptors were gathered from a man aged 25 to 40 with type 1 diabetes.

There are a few counts of this clone. The rearrangement uses TRBV14 and TRBJ2-3; D gene uncertain. The CDR3 consists of 12 residues. The germline V gene has CDR1 SGHDN and CDR2 FVKESK. The ends were cut back, 0 bases at V and 10 bases at J, with 8 bases in the middle. As DNA, the CDR3 is TGTGCCAGCAGCCAAGATCTAGGGCCGCAGTATTTT. As protein: CASSQDLGPQYF.

This CDR3 is CASSPRQGGFYEQYF. CDR3 DNA sequence: TGTGCCAGCAGTCCCCGACAGGGGGGCTTCTACGAGCAGTACTTC. This sequence joins TRBV6-5 and TRBJ2-7, with 9 bases fitting TRBD1. The germline gives CDR1 MNHEY, CDR2 SVGAGI. The length of the CDR3 is 15 residues. V trimming: 5 bases; J trimming: 3 bases; junction bases outside the gene matches: 8.

This clone was found a few times. The chain has TRBV29-1 and TRBJ2-5; D is ambiguous. Trimming stripped 3 bases from V and 2 bases from J, with 7 bases between. CDR1 SQVTM and CDR2 ANQGSEA come from the germline V gene. This CDR3 is built from 12 residues. The CDR3, as DNA: TGCAGCGTTGAGTCGCAGCAAGAGACCCAGTACTTC. Its protein product is CSVESQQETQYF.

The chain employs TRBV5-6 and TRBJ1-1; maybe TRBD1 (5 bases). V dropped 2 bases and J dropped 5 bases, with 13 bases sitting between them. CDR3 length: 14 amino acids. Germline V CDR1 and CDR2: SGHDT, YYEEEE. CDR3 residues: CASSLLRGKTEAFF. CDR3 sequence (DNA): TGTGCCAGCAGCTTATTACGGGGGAAGACTGAAGCTTTCTTT. The entire variable domain, with the rest obtained from reference TRBV5-6 and TRBJ1-1, is as follows: DAGVTQSPTHLIKTRGQQVTLRCSPKSGHDTVSWYQQALGQGPQFIFQYYEEEERQRGNFPDRFSGHQFPNYSSELNVNALLLGDSALYLCASSLLRGKTEAFFGQGTRLTVV.

Comment on this clone: Other DNA sequences from this sample encode an identical CDR3 as well. The chain is built from TRBV29-1 and TRBJ2-1, with a possible D match to TRBD2 (5 bases). V was trimmed by 3 bases and J by 4 bases, leaving 7 bases between them. The CDR3 sequence is 12 residues long. Germline V gene lookup returns CDR1 SQVTM and CDR2 ANQGSEA. The CDR3 DNA follows: TGCAGCGTTGAGAGGGTTTACAATGAGCAGTTCTTC. It codes for CSVERVYNEQFF.

Remarks on this clone: Other nucleotide sequences in the sample specify the same CDR3. The chain combines TRBV29-1 with TRBJ1-1; unclear D gene. Germline values: CDR1 SQVTM, CDR2 ANQGSEA. V lost 7 bases and J 1 base, leaving 10 bases between the germline ends. The CDR3 has 12 residues. The CDR3 nucleotides read TGCAGCGCAGATCGGGGGAACACTGAAGCTTTCTTT. Translated: CSADRGNTEAFF.

V and J are TRBV25-1 and TRBJ2-5; D is unclear. The CDR3 totals 14 residues. Per the germline V gene, CDR1 is MGHDK and CDR2 is SYGVNS. The V and J ends lost 3 bases and 3 bases respectively, with 11 bases between them. Here the CDR3 reads CASSEPRSEETQYF. CDR3 nucleotide sequence: TGTGCCAGCAGTGAGCCCAGGTCGGAAGAGACCCAGTACTTC.

This clone has more than one count but fewer than ten. This chain uses TRBV29-1 with TRBJ2-7, with TRBD1 identical over 10 bases. Per the germline V gene, CDR1 is SQVTM and CDR2 is ANQGSEA. V trimming: 0 bases; J trimming: 5 bases; junction bases outside the gene matches: 10. The CDR3 has 16 residues. CDR3 residues: CSVEDRGTGVPHEQYF. The CDR3 coding sequence is TGCAGCGTTGAAGATCGAGGGACAGGGGTCCCCCACGAGCAGTACTTC.